This T cell receptor (beta chain) is from a study of CD8 T cells in ankylosing spondylitis. TCRdb reprocessed the 5' RACE reads with MiXCR, giving one entry per CDR3 protein. The data show under 400,000 distinct CDR3 sequences, with 11% seen just once and roughly 9.2% held by the top ten. This clonotype showed up just a few times. With V trimmed by 4 bases and J by 8 bases, 11 bases remained unmatched. Germline-derived CDR1 and CDR2 are DFQATT and SNEGSKA (reference sequence). This CDR3 has 15 amino acids. V is TRBV20-1 and J is TRBJ2-4; 10 nucleotides line up with TRBD1. The sequenced material came from blood, either unsorted or a sorted T cell fraction (not recorded which). This receptor was obtained from a female donor with ankylosing spondylitis or in good health (not recorded which). Written as DNA, the CDR3 is TGCAGTGCTATAGCCGGGACAGGGGTTATAGACATTCAGTACTTC. Translation gives CSAIAGTGVIDIQYF.